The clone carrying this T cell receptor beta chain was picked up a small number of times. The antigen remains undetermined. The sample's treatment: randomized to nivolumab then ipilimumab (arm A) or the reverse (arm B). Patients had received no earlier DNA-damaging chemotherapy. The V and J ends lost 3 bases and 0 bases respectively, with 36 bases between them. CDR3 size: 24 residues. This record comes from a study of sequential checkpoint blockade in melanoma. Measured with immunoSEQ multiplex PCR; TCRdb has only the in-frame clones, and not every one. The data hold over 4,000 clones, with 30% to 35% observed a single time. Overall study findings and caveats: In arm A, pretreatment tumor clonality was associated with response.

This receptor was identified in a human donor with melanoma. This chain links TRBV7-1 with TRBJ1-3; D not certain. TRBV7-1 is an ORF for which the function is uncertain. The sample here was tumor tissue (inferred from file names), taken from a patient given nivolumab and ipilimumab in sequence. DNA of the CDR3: TGTGCCAGCAGCTCCTCTGTTTACCCCCAATTAGGACCCGAACGTATACTCTCTGGAAACACCATATATTTT. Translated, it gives CASSSSVYPQLGPERILSGNTIYF.